The 29 T cell receptor beta chains below all came from one sample that was sequenced in a study of cytomegalovirus exposure and HLA in healthy donors. 13 Jbeta primers and 60 Vbeta primers were used for the PCR. Profiled with immunoSEQ multiplex PCR; TCRdb holds only in-frame clones, not every one. The sample holds more than 200,000 clones, about 79% seen once. The source material was PBMCs. The receptors shown here come from a man in his late teens or twenties in good health and CMV-seronegative.

J is TRBJ2-7 and V is TRBV27; 11 nucleotides match TRBD1. The CDR3 spans 15 residues. The trim removed 5 bases at V and 2 bases at J, leaving 5 bases unmatched. Germline loops: CDR1 MNHEY, CDR2 SMNVEV (reference sequence). The CDR3 nucleotides read TGTGCCAGCAGTATGAAGGGACAGGGGGCCTACGAGCAGTACTTC. This sequence encodes CASSMKGQGAYEQYF.

This chain links TRBV5-6 with TRBJ1-1; D is undetermined. The length of the CDR3 is 15 residues. V gave up 1 base and J gave up 1 base, with 11 bases separating them. Germline CDR1 and CDR2: SGHDT and YYEEEE. The CDR3 region has the DNA TGTGCCAGCAGCTTGTTGGTGACTGGGAACACTGAAGCTTTCTTT. Translation gives CASSLLVTGNTEAFF.

The V and J genes are TRBV6-1 and TRBJ1-5, with 9 bases lining up with TRBD1. The CDR3 is made up of 14 amino acids. The J segment lost 2 bases and the V segment lost 6 bases, leaving 2 bases of the junction unmatched. The germline CDR1 and CDR2 sequences are MNHNS and SASEGT. DNA for the CDR3: TGTGCCAGCAGCCGGACAGGGGGCAATCAGCCCCAGCATTTT. It specifies CASSRTGGNQPQHF.

The rearrangement uses TRBV7-8 and TRBJ1-4, with D perhaps TRBD1 (6 bases). The CDR3 covers 14 residues. From germline, CDR1 is SGHVS and CDR2 FQNEAQ. The ends were cut back, 1 base at V and 3 bases at J, with 6 bases in the middle. In DNA form, the CDR3 reads TGTGCCAGCAGCTTAGGGACAGCTAATGAAAAACTGTTTTTT. It translates to CASSLGTANEKLFF.

The chain joins TRBV27 to TRBJ2-1, with 7 nucleotides matching TRBD1. CDR1 and CDR2 from the germline V gene are MNHEY and SMNVEV (reference sequence). Trimming cost V 4 bases and J 10 bases; bases outside gene matches: 10. This CDR3 region has 14 residues. DNA for the CDR3: TGTGCCAGCAGTTCCCCGACAGGGAAAACAGAGCAGTTCTTC. Protein product: CASSSPTGKTEQFF.

This sequence joins TRBV18 and TRBJ2-1; the D gene is possibly TRBD2 (6 bases). V lost 0 bases and J lost 5, with 20 bases in between. Germline-derived CDR1 and CDR2 are KGHSH and LQKENI. CDR3 length equals 18 residues. CDR3 loop: CASSPPMAGRRSNNEQFF. The CDR3 region has the DNA TGTGCCAGCTCACCACCGATGGCGGGGAGGCGATCAAACAATGAGCAGTTCTTC.

The rearrangement joins TRBV5-1 to TRBJ2-7, with 9 bases aligning to TRBD1. The length of the CDR3 is 15 residues. The germline V gene encodes CDR1 SGHRS and CDR2 YFSETQ. Germline trimming cut 3 bases from V and 2 bases from J; bases unmatched to any gene: 6. The CDR3 region has the DNA TGCGCCAGCAGCTGGGGACAGGGAGGGGCCTACGAGCAGTACTTC. Its protein product is CASSWGQGGAYEQYF. Full variable domain (remainder filled in from reference TRBV5-1 and TRBJ2-7): KAGVTQTPRYLIKTRGQQVTLSCSPISGHRSVSWYQQTPGQGLQFLFEYFSETQRNKGNFPGRFSGRQFSNSRSEMNVSTLELGDSALYLCASSWGQGGAYEQYFGPGTRLTVT.

V gene TRBV6-5 combines with J gene TRBJ2-3; maybe TRBD1 (5 bases). Germline V gene sequence: CDR1 MNHEY, CDR2 SVGAGI. The CDR3 sequence is 11 residues long. With 7 bases removed from V and 5 bases from J, the gap between germline ends came to 7 bases. In nucleotides, the CDR3 is TGTGCCAGCACCACAGGAGATACGCAGTATTTT. Translation gives CASTTGDTQYF.

The V call is TRBV5-4, the J call TRBJ2-7, with 13 positions matching TRBD2. Per germline, CDR1 SGHNT and CDR2 YYREEE (reference sequence). CDR3 length: 15 residues. Losses at the gene ends were 4 bases for V and 7 bases for J; bases not matched to a gene: 8. CDR3 DNA sequence: TGTGCCAGCAGCCCATGGACTAGCGGGGGCGGGGAGCAGTACTTC. Encoded protein: CASSPWTSGGGEQYF.

This clone was picked up a small number of times. J is TRBJ2-1 and V is TRBV9; TRBD1 agrees at 7 bases. V shed 0 bases, J shed 0 bases, and the junction held 3 bases outside the gene matches. The V gene's germline CDR1 is SGDLS and CDR2 YYNGEE. The CDR3 sequence is 16 residues long. CDR3 nucleotide sequence: TGTGCCAGCAGCGTAGGGACAGGCAGCTCCTACAATGAGCAGTTCTTC. As protein: CASSVGTGSSYNEQFF.

This chain uses TRBV10-1 with TRBJ1-1; D is possibly TRBD1 (5 bases). Germline V gene sequence: CDR1 WNHNN, CDR2 SYGVQD (reference sequence). The V end was cut by 7 bases, the J end by 8 bases, with 11 bases between. The CDR3 spans 11 residues. The CDR3 sequence is CASTRGDEAFF. CDR3 DNA: TGCGCCAGCACCCGGGGGGACGAAGCTTTCTTT.

CDR3 protein: CASSPRGVLNTIYF. Written as DNA, the CDR3 is TGTGCCAGCAGCCCCCGGGGGGTTCTCAACACCATATATTTT. The chain uses TRBV28 and TRBJ1-3; D is perhaps TRBD1 (5 bases). The CDR3 is made up of 14 amino acids. V gave up 6 bases and J gave up 7 bases, with 16 bases separating them. Germline V gives CDR1 MDHEN, CDR2 SYDVKM. Drawing the rest from reference TRBV28 and TRBJ1-3, the complete variable domain is DVKVTQSSRYLVKRTGEKVFLECVQDMDHENMFWYRQDPGLGLRLIYFSYDVKMKEKGDIPEGYSVSREKKERFSLILESASTNQTSMYLCASSPRGVLNTIYFGEGSWLTVV.

This clone was picked up one time. The rearrangement uses TRBV6-5 and TRBJ1-1; no firm D call. The V end lost 5 bases, the J end lost 5 bases, and 15 bases lay between the germline ends. Germline CDR1 and CDR2: MNHEY and SVGAGI. The CDR3 runs 14 residues. CDR3 loop: CASSRAGRTTEAFF. In DNA form, the CDR3 reads TGTGCCAGCAGTCGTGCCGGACGGACTACTGAAGCTTTCTTT.

For this clone: Other DNA sequences in the sample encode the same CDR3. V is TRBV28 and J is TRBJ1-5; no clear D gene. Germline CDR1 MDHEN, CDR2 SYDVKM. The CDR3 runs to 14 residues. V was shortened by 6 bases and J by 0 bases, with 9 bases between the two germline ends. The DNA of the CDR3 is TGTGCCAGCAGCCTTAGCGGTAGCAATCAGCCCCAGCATTTT. This gives the protein CASSLSGSNQPQHF.

The rearrangement links TRBV7-3 to TRBJ1-1, with 8 nucleotides matching TRBD1. Losses at the gene ends were 8 bases for V and 0 bases for J; bases not matched to a gene: 2. The CDR3 is 13 amino acids. The germline V gene encodes CDR1 SGHTA and CDR2 FQGTGA. The DNA of the CDR3 is TGTGCCAGCGGACAGGGCCTGAACACTGAAGCTTTCTTT. It specifies CASGQGLNTEAFF.

V is TRBV6-1 and J is TRBJ1-2; 9 nucleotides align to TRBD1. CDR1 MNHNS and CDR2 SASEGT come from the germline V gene. The CDR3 has 15 residues. V shed 6 bases and J 4 bases; nucleotides not matched to a gene: 9. The DNA of the CDR3 is TGTGCCAGCAGCCCCGGGACAGGGTTCTTCTATGGCTACACCTTC. Its translation is CASSPGTGFFYGYTF.

J is TRBJ2-1 and V is TRBV6-5; 11 positions agree with TRBD2. CDR3 length: 16 residues. With 2 bases clipped from V and 8 bases from J, the junction kept 8 bases outside the gene matches. The germline CDR1 and CDR2 sequences are MNHEY and SVGAGI. The CDR3 spells CASSYQGLAAPYEQFF. The CDR3 DNA reads TGTGCCAGCAGTTACCAGGGACTAGCGGCCCCTTATGAGCAGTTCTTC.

This clone was seen a few times. The rearrangement joins TRBV10-3 to TRBJ1-2, with D uncertain. The CDR3 runs to 16 residues. CDR1 and CDR2 from the germline V gene are ENHRY and SYGVKD. Between the trimmed V and J ends, which lost 1 base and 8 bases, there was a span of 20 bases. The CDR3 nucleotides are TGTGCCATCAGTGAGTTTCCACAGAGAGGAGGTAGGGGCTACACCTTC. It codes for CAISEFPQRGGRGYTF.

V is TRBV7-9 and J is TRBJ2-5, with TRBD1 identical over 8 bases. The junction had 9 bases not matched to a gene; V was cut back by 7 bases and J by 5 bases. Germline CDR1 is SEHNR and CDR2 is FQNEAQ (reference sequence). CDR3 length equals 14 residues. The DNA of the CDR3 is TGTGCCAGCACCCGGGGACAGGTTGTGGAGACCCAGTACTTC. This encodes CASTRGQVVETQYF.

V is TRBV6-5 and J is TRBJ2-1; 7 bases line up with TRBD2. V shed 4 bases and J 15 bases; nucleotides not matched to a gene: 15. CDR3 length: 14 residues. Germline V gene sequence: CDR1 MNHEY, CDR2 SVGAGI. CDR3 sequence reads: CASSWTSSSPRPFF. Written as DNA, the CDR3 is TGTGCCAGCAGTTGGACTAGTTCCAGTCCCCGCCCGTTCTTC.

J is TRBJ1-5 and V is TRBV6-1; D ambiguous. V was trimmed by 3 bases and J by 2 bases, leaving 2 bases between them. The CDR3 totals 12 residues. From germline, CDR1 is MNHNS and CDR2 SASEGT. The CDR3, as DNA: TGTGCCAGCAGTGACGGCAATCAGCCCCAGCATTTT. It translates to CASSDGNQPQHF.

V usage is TRBV15 and J usage is TRBJ1-3; perhaps TRBD1 as D (5 bases). Germline CDR1 reads LNHNV; CDR2 reads YYDKDF (reference sequence). V lost 0 bases, J lost 2 bases, and 8 bases lay in between. The CDR3 length is 15 residues. The DNA for the CDR3 is TGTGCCACCAGCAGAGACAGGGATCCTGGAAACACCATATATTTT. Its protein is CATSRDRDPGNTIYF.

The chain has TRBV15 and TRBJ1-4, with 7 bases aligning to TRBD1. The V gene's germline CDR1 is LNHNV and CDR2 YYDKDF (reference sequence). Trimming removed 2 bases from V and 1 base from J; junction bases left unmatched: 1. The CDR3 is 15 amino acids. CDR3 region: CATSRRTGTNEKLFF. The CDR3, as DNA: TGTGCCACCAGCAGAAGGACAGGAACTAATGAAAAACTGTTTTTT.

The rearrangement uses TRBV7-9 and TRBJ2-7; TRBD2 matches 11 bases. The ends lost 3 bases at V and 6 bases at J; junction bases unmatched: 7. CDR3 length equals 15 residues. Germline-derived CDR1 and CDR2 are SEHNR and FQNEAQ (reference sequence). CDR3 amino acids: CASSFIIAGGPEQYF. In DNA form, the CDR3 reads TGTGCCAGCAGCTTTATTATAGCGGGAGGGCCCGAGCAGTACTTC. Using reference TRBV7-9 and TRBJ2-7 for the parts outside the CDR3, the full variable domain is DTGVSQNPRHKITKRGQNVTFRCDPISEHNRLYWYRQTLGQGPEFLTYFQNEAQLEKSRLLSDRFSAERPKGSFSTLEIQRTEQGDSAMYLCASSFIIAGGPEQYFGPGTRLTVT.

V usage is TRBV7-2 and J usage is TRBJ1-5; the D gene is possibly TRBD1 (5 bases). V lost 4 bases to trimming and J lost 4 bases, with 14 bases between them. This CDR3 has 15 residues. Germline V gene data show CDR1 as SGHTA and CDR2 as FQGNSA. As DNA, the CDR3 is TGTGCCAGCAGCTCACAGGACCCTATTAATCAGCCCCAGCATTTT. It yields the protein CASSSQDPINQPQHF. Looking up the rest from reference TRBV7-2 and TRBJ1-5 gives the full variable domain: GAGVSQSPSNKVTEKGKDVELRCDPISGHTALYWYRQSLGQGLEFLIYFQGNSAPDKSGLPSDRFSAERTGGSVSTLTIQRTQQEDSAVYLCASSSQDPINQPQHFGDGTRLSIL.

This clone appeared a single time. The chain joins TRBV27 to TRBJ1-5; D perhaps matches TRBD1 (5 bases). The CDR3 is 14 amino acids. From germline, CDR1 is MNHEY and CDR2 SMNVEV (reference sequence). Trimming stripped 0 bases from V and 5 bases from J, with 8 bases between. Written as DNA, the CDR3 is TGTGCCAGCAGTTTATCAGGGGTGCATCAGCCCCAGCATTTT. Translation gives CASSLSGVHQPQHF.

The chain couples TRBV30 to TRBJ1-6, with TRBD1 matching 8 bases. CDR1 and CDR2 from the germline V gene are GTSNPN and SVGIG (reference sequence). The CDR3 covers 17 residues. The V gene end was trimmed by 5 bases and the J gene end by 0 bases; junction bases not matched to a gene: 9. In nucleotides, the CDR3 is TGTGCCTGGGGGGTTCGACAGGGGTCCTCCTATAATTCACCCCTCCACTTT. Translated, it gives CAWGVRQGSSYNSPLHF.

This clone has a handful of counts. The chain employs TRBV6-5 and TRBJ2-7; the D gene is possibly TRBD2 (5 bases). Germline V gene data show CDR1 as MNHEY and CDR2 as SVGAGI. CDR3 size: 15 residues. V lost 2 bases, J lost 2 bases, and 13 bases lay in between. CDR3 loop: CASSYGSHGAYEQYF. The CDR3 DNA follows: TGTGCCAGCAGTTACGGGTCACACGGGGCCTACGAGCAGTACTTC.

The table lists this clone with a few counts. The V call is TRBV9, the J call TRBJ2-3; 8 bases map to TRBD2. Germline CDR1 is SGDLS and CDR2 is YYNGEE. The CDR3 contains 15 residues. The junction had 4 bases not matched to a gene; V was cut back by 2 bases and J by 2 bases. Here the CDR3 DNA reads TGTGCCAGCAGCGTTAGCGGGGCTACCACAGATACGCAGTATTTT. Residues: CASSVSGATTDTQYF.